A single sample is the source of the 29 T cell receptor beta chains below, sequenced in a study of shared clonotypes between healthy human individuals. Assay: immunoSEQ multiplex PCR; the TCRdb copy retains only in-frame clones and omits some. The table has 850,000 to 1,100,000 clones, roughly 80% seen once; the top ten hold more than 0.85%. Material: memory CD4+ T cells from PBMCs. Described subset: CD45RA-negative fraction. Source of these receptors: a man in his late teens or twenties in good health. Some clones in this sample may be carry-over from other donors' samples.

The gene calls are TRBV10-3 and TRBJ2-1, with D possibly called TRBD1 or TRBD2 (5 bases each). Deletions cut 8 bases from V and 5 bases from J, with 16 bases between. Germline V gene lookup returns CDR1 ENHRY and CDR2 SYGVKD. The CDR3 runs to 14 residues. CDR3 amino acids: CAIGTSQGHNEQFF. The DNA for the CDR3 is TGTGCCATCGGGACCTCCCAGGGCCACAATGAGCAGTTCTTC.

The V and J genes are TRBV28 and TRBJ2-5, with D possibly being TRBD2 (6 bases). The CDR3 runs 15 residues. The ends were cut back, 2 bases at V and 3 bases at J, with 13 bases in the middle. Germline CDR1 and CDR2: MDHEN and SYDVKM. The CDR3 spells CASSLLGREEETQYF. CDR3 nucleotide sequence: TGTGCCAGCAGTTTACTCGGCAGGGAGGAAGAGACCCAGTACTTC.

CDR3 nucleotides: TGTGCCAGCAGCTTAGGGGGAGCAAGCACCGGGGAGCTGTTTTTT. Its translation: CASSLGGASTGELFF. This chain uses TRBV7-3 with TRBJ2-2; the D call may be TRBD1 or TRBD2 (5 bases each). This CDR3 has 15 residues. Trimming pared 2 bases from V and 4 bases from J, leaving 11 bases between. Germline CDR1 SGHTA, CDR2 FQGTGA.

This rearrangement joins TRBV5-1 to TRBJ2-6, with D unresolved. V lost 0 bases and J lost 0, with 7 bases in between. The germline V gene encodes CDR1 SGHRS and CDR2 YFSETQ. This CDR3 has 16 amino acids. CDR3 DNA sequence: TGCGCCAGCAGCTTGGTGGGGTTCTCTGGGGCCAACGTCCTGACTTTC. This gives the protein CASSLVGFSGANVLTF.

The V call is TRBV6-5, the J call TRBJ2-3, with 10 bases that match TRBD1. Germline CDR1 MNHEY, CDR2 SVGAGI. The junction had 10 bases not matched to a gene; V was cut back by 4 bases and J by 6 bases. CDR3 size: 16 residues. CDR3 coding DNA: TGTGCCAGCAGTTCCCGGGACAGGGGAACTCCGGATACGCAGTATTTT. Its translation: CASSSRDRGTPDTQYF.

On this clone: Only one base separates this from a far larger clonotype, so it likely reflects a read error. In the same sample, other DNA sequences code for this CDR3. The chain uses TRBV6-4 and TRBJ2-3, with 8 bases identical to TRBD1. The CDR3 spans 14 residues. Germline V CDR1 and CDR2: MRHNA, SNTAGT. The CDR3 DNA reads TGCGCCAGCAGTGACTCGACAGGGGCAGATACGCAGTATTTT. It specifies CASSDSTGADTQYF.

This clone was seen a handful of times. J is TRBJ1-1 and V is TRBV30; D is perhaps TRBD1 (6 bases). V was pared by 1 base and J by 0 bases, with 15 bases between. The CDR3 totals 16 residues. Germline loops: CDR1 GTSNPN, CDR2 SVGIG (reference sequence). In nucleotides, the CDR3 is TGTGCCTGGAGTGCCTTCGGACAGCCGATGAACACTGAAGCTTTCTTT. It codes for CAWSAFGQPMNTEAFF.

The rearrangement uses TRBV30 and TRBJ2-5; D perhaps matches TRBD2 (5 bases). Looked up from germline, CDR1 is GTSNPN and CDR2 is SVGIG (reference sequence). The ends were cut back, 3 bases at V and 5 bases at J, with 10 bases in the middle. The CDR3 runs 12 residues. The CDR3 coding sequence is TGTGCCTGGAGCCCGGGGTGGGAGACCCAGTACTTC. It yields the protein CAWSPGWETQYF.

This clone was seen ten or more times. CDR3: CASSLVVGQVPTGELFF. The CDR3 DNA follows: TGTGCCAGCAGCTTAGTAGTGGGACAGGTGCCCACCGGGGAGCTGTTTTTT. This rearrangement joins TRBV7-9 to TRBJ2-2, with 8 bases matching TRBD1. V shed 1 base and J 4 bases; nucleotides not matched to a gene: 8. The CDR3 is 17 amino acids. Germline V gene sequence: CDR1 SEHNR, CDR2 FQNEAQ (reference sequence).

Concerning this clone itself: A much larger clone is a single base away; this may be a read error. This chain uses TRBV28 with TRBJ2-3, with TRBD2 matching over 12 bases. V lost 8 bases and J lost 0; bases outside the gene matches: 0. The germline CDR1 and CDR2 sequences are MDHEN and SYDVKM. The length of the CDR3 is 14 residues. CDR3 sequence: CASGTSGSTDTQYF. DNA for the CDR3: TGTGCCAGCGGGACTAGCGGGAGCACAGATACGCAGTATTTT.

V usage is TRBV2 and J usage is TRBJ1-2, with 7 nucleotides matching TRBD1. The V and J ends lost 1 base and 3 bases, in that order; junction bases with no gene match: 2. Per the germline V gene, CDR1 is SNHLY and CDR2 is FYNNEI. The CDR3 is made up of 14 amino acids. The DNA of the CDR3 is TGTGCCAGCAGTGAAGACAGGGGATACTATGGCTACACCTTC. It encodes CASSEDRGYYGYTF.

V gene TRBV15 combines with J gene TRBJ2-7; 7 nucleotides agree with TRBD2. Losses at the gene ends were 1 base for V and 4 bases for J; bases not matched to a gene: 4. The germline V gene has CDR1 LNHNV and CDR2 YYDKDF (reference sequence). The CDR3 runs 14 residues. CDR3 in amino acids: CATSRAQGGYEQYF. The CDR3 DNA follows: TGTGCCACCAGCAGAGCCCAGGGAGGGTACGAGCAGTACTTC.

The rearrangement links TRBV7-9 to TRBJ2-5; possible D gene TRBD1, 5 bases. Looked up from germline, CDR1 is SEHNR and CDR2 is FQNEAQ (reference sequence). V was shortened by 5 bases and J by 4 bases, with 14 bases between the two germline ends. The CDR3 is 14 residues long. CDR3 DNA sequence: TGTGCCAGCAGCGGGATGGCAGGGCCAGAGACCCAGTACTTC. Protein: CASSGMAGPETQYF.

This clone was seen many times. The V call is TRBV5-1, the J call TRBJ2-1; D possibly corresponds to TRBD2 (5 bases). Germline CDR1 reads SGHRS; CDR2 reads YFSETQ. V was pared by 0 bases and J by 2 bases, with 9 bases between. The CDR3 totals 15 residues. The CDR3, as DNA: TGCGCCAGCAGCTTGGGAGGGTCCCCCTACAATGAGCAGTTCTTC. This encodes CASSLGGSPYNEQFF.

Details on this clone: A read error may explain this, as a much larger clone is one base away. The chain links TRBV7-2 to TRBJ2-4; no definite D call. In germline, CDR1 is SGHTA, CDR2 FQGNSA. There are 14 residues in the CDR3. CDR3 nucleotide sequence: TGTGCCAGCAGCTCAAGGGCCGGTGACTCGGTTCAGCACTTC. This gives the protein CASSSRAGDSVQHF.

This chain uses TRBV29-1 with TRBJ2-2; D is possibly TRBD1 (6 bases). Trimming removed 4 bases from V and 5 bases from J, with 11 bases in between. The germline V gene has CDR1 SQVTM and CDR2 ANQGSEA. The CDR3 runs to 13 residues. The CDR3 here is CSVAGDGTGELFF. CDR3 sequence (DNA): TGCAGCGTTGCAGGGGATGGAACCGGGGAGCTGTTTTTT.

The chain recombines TRBV7-9 with TRBJ1-2, with 9 bases fitting TRBD1. There are 15 residues in the CDR3. V dropped 3 bases and J dropped 6; count of bases not matched to a gene: 8. The germline V gene has CDR1 SEHNR and CDR2 FQNEAQ (reference sequence). The DNA of the CDR3 is TGTGCCAGCAGCTTGGGGAGGACAGGGGAGGATGGCTACACCTTC. This gives the protein CASSLGRTGEDGYTF.

The CDR3 loop is CASSFSGPYQETQYF. As DNA, the CDR3 is TGCGCCAGCAGCTTCTCGGGACCGTACCAAGAGACCCAGTACTTC. The chain joins TRBV5-1 to TRBJ2-5; either TRBD1 or TRBD2 may supply D (5 bases each). Germline-derived CDR1 and CDR2 are SGHRS and YFSETQ. CDR3 length: 15 residues. The V and J ends lost 2 bases and 0 bases respectively, with 11 bases between them.

J is TRBJ2-3 and V is TRBV28; TRBD1 matches at 7 bases. With 5 bases clipped from V and 0 bases from J, the junction kept 8 bases outside the gene matches. The CDR3 consists of 16 residues. From germline, CDR1 is MDHEN and CDR2 SYDVKM. Here the CDR3 reads CASSQTGTTSTDTQYF. Written as DNA, the CDR3 is TGTGCCAGCAGTCAGACAGGGACGACTAGCACAGATACGCAGTATTTT.

This chain uses TRBV19 with TRBJ2-2; 10 nucleotides agree with TRBD1. V lost 11 bases, J lost 5 bases, and 8 bases stayed unmatched. In germline, CDR1 is LNHDA, CDR2 SQIVND (reference sequence). The length of the CDR3 is 14 residues. DNA for the CDR3: TGTGCCGGACGGGACAGGGGTGGGACCGGGGAGCTGTTTTTT. Amino acids: CAGRDRGGTGELFF.

This clone was counted only a few times. The chain combines TRBV7-2 with TRBJ1-5; TRBD1 matches at 7 bases. Germline V gene data show CDR1 as SGHTA and CDR2 as FQGNSA. Trimming at V came to 4 bases and at J to 0 bases, leaving 3 bases not matched to a gene. The CDR3 has 15 residues. CDR3 region: CASSSRTGSNQPQHF. CDR3 nucleotide sequence: TGTGCCAGCAGCTCTAGGACAGGTAGCAATCAGCCCCAGCATTTT. The whole variable domain, remainder taken from reference TRBV7-2 and TRBJ1-5, is GAGVSQSPSNKVTEKGKDVELRCDPISGHTALYWYRQSLGQGLEFLIYFQGNSAPDKSGLPSDRFSAERTGGSVSTLTIQRTQQEDSAVYLCASSSRTGSNQPQHFGDGTRLSIL.

The chain combines TRBV7-7 with TRBJ2-1; D unclear. CDR1 and CDR2 (germline): SSHAT, FNYEAQ (reference sequence). The CDR3 runs to 15 residues. The V end lost 1 base, the J end lost 2 bases, and 9 bases lay between the germline ends. CDR3 region: CASSLGSVTYNEQFF. CDR3 DNA sequence: TGTGCCAGCAGCTTAGGTTCCGTTACCTACAATGAGCAGTTCTTC.

J is TRBJ2-2 and V is TRBV7-2; 9 bases map to TRBD1. Germline V lookup: CDR1 SGHTA, CDR2 FQGNSA. J lost 3 bases, V lost 5 bases, and 4 bases had no gene match. The CDR3 has 15 amino acids. CDR3 nucleotide sequence: TGTGCCAGCAGCCCCAGGACAGGGGACACCGGGGAGCTGTTTTTT. Protein: CASSPRTGDTGELFF.

Note on this clone: Given a far larger clone just one base away, this is likely a sequencing read error. This sample also contains other DNA sequences that code for the same CDR3. The chain employs TRBV6-5 and TRBJ2-7, with D possibly being TRBD2 (5 bases). In germline, CDR1 is MNHEY, CDR2 SVGAGI. The CDR3 runs 15 residues. Trimming pared 7 bases from V and 4 bases from J, leaving 20 bases between. CDR3: CASNPAGGLTYEQYF. The CDR3 nucleotides read TGTGCCAGCAATCCAGCTGGAGGACTGACATACGAGCAGTACTTC.

The chain joins TRBV5-4 to TRBJ2-1, with TRBD2 matching over 7 bases. J was trimmed by 6 bases and V by 3 bases; bases with no gene match: 9. The germline V gene has CDR1 SGHNT and CDR2 YYREEE (reference sequence). This CDR3 spans 15 amino acids. CDR3: CASSSKREEGNEQFF. The CDR3 DNA reads TGTGCCAGCAGCTCAAAGCGGGAAGAGGGCAATGAGCAGTTCTTC.

The chain joins TRBV28 to TRBJ2-7; possibly TRBD2 for D (6 bases). This CDR3 spans 11 amino acids. Germline CDR1 and CDR2: MDHEN and SYDVKM. V was cut by 7 bases and J by 12 bases, with 16 bases left in between. The DNA for the CDR3 is TGTGCCAGCATCGGGAGTCAGGACCTGTACTTC. Translating it yields CASIGSQDLYF.

The chain carries TRBV5-1 and TRBJ1-2; the D is unclear. The germline gives CDR1 SGHRS, CDR2 YFSETQ. V was pared by 0 bases and J by 0 bases, with 9 bases between. This CDR3 comprises 15 residues. The CDR3 DNA reads TGCGCCAGCAGCTTGGATGCAGGATCTAACTATGGCTACACCTTC. This gives the protein CASSLDAGSNYGYTF.

The V gene is TRBV30, the J gene TRBJ1-2; D remains unclear. Germline V gene lookup returns CDR1 GTSNPN and CDR2 SVGIG (reference sequence). Trimming stripped 3 bases from V and 7 bases from J, with 12 bases between. CDR3 length equals 12 residues. This CDR3 is CAWSSFRSGYTF. CDR3 sequence (DNA): TGTGCCTGGAGCAGTTTCAGATCTGGCTACACCTTC.

In its sample, this clone was seen a few times. The chain joins TRBV7-2 to TRBJ2-3; TRBD2 matches 10 bases. Germline V gives CDR1 SGHTA, CDR2 FQGNSA. Trimming took 6 bases from V and 4 from J; bases not matched to a gene: 10. The CDR3 extends over 16 amino acids. This chain's CDR3 is CASRRVAGGFSDTQYF. The CDR3 DNA follows: TGTGCCAGCAGGAGGGTAGCGGGAGGCTTCTCAGATACGCAGTATTTT.